This T cell receptor beta chain derives from a study of cytomegalovirus exposure and HLA in healthy donors. Vbeta (60) and Jbeta (13) primers were used in the PCR. Method: immunoSEQ multiplex PCR; TCRdb's copy keeps in-frame clones and lacks some. The sample lists tens of thousands of clones, roughly 70% seen once, with under 25% in the top ten. Trimming stripped 5 bases from V and 0 bases from J, with 11 bases between. The V gene's germline CDR1 is SGHVS and CDR2 FNYEAQ. The CDR3 extends over 15 amino acids. Sequencing was carried out using PBMCs. The clonotype originates from a woman between 45 and 65 years old in good health and CMV-seropositive. The rearrangement uses TRBV7-6 and TRBJ2-1, with D possibly TRBD1 on 7 matching bases. DNA for the CDR3: TGTGCCAGCAGCCCAGGGGGGAGCTCCTACAATGAGCAGTTCTTC. Translated, it gives CASSPGGSSYNEQFF.